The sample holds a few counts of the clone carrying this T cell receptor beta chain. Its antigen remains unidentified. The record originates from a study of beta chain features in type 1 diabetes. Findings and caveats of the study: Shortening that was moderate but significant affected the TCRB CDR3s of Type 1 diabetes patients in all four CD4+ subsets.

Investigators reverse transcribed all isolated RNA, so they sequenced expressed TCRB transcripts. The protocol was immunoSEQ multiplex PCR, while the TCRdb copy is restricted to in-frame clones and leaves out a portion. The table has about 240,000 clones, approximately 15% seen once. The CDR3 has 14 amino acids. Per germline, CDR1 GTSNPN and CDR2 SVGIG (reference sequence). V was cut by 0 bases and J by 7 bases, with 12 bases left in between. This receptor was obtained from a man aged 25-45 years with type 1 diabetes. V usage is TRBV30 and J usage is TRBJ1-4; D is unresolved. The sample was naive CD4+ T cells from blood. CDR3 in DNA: TGTGCCTGGAGTGTACCTGGGTCAGGTGAAAAACTGTTTTTT. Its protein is CAWSVPGSGEKLFF.